This record covers a single T cell receptor (beta chain). Its antigen is unknown. The time point was: baseline, week 1 (first vaccination visit). This sample's treatment: pre-vaccination baseline after standard-of-care therapy. The protocol was immunoSEQ multiplex PCR, while the TCRdb copy is restricted to in-frame clones and leaves out a portion. Altogether about 92,000 clones are present, 83% being singletons, with the ten largest covering around 7%. This entry is derived from a study of a mutant IDH1 vaccine in newly diagnosed glioma. Across the study: Previous treatment comprised radiotherapy, temozolomide, or both, mostly both.

Overall study findings and caveats: Pseudoprogression showed no apparent link to changes in top peripheral T cell clonotypes.

The sequences come from PBMCs, collected from a glioma patient treated with radiotherapy, temozolomide or both. The receptor was derived from a woman aged 45 to 65 with glioma.

CDR3 amino acids: CASSLGAGGTGELFF. CDR3 bases: TGTGCCAGCAGCTTGGGGGCAGGAGGGACCGGGGAGCTGTTTTTT. The chain couples TRBV7-9 to TRBJ2-2, with D tentatively TRBD1 or TRBD2 (6 bases each). Per germline, CDR1 SEHNR and CDR2 FQNEAQ (reference sequence). The CDR3 extends over 15 amino acids. V lost 3 bases, J lost 5 bases, and 13 bases lay in between.